This T cell receptor beta chain was sequenced for a study of OX40 agonist ivuxolimab in advanced cancers. Turning to the study itself: Intravenous ivuxolimab was administered to patients every 2 weeks at 0.01 to 10 mg/kg. Allowance was made for prior anti-PD-1, anti-PD-L1 or anti-CTLA-4 therapy, and about 40% had some. Whole-study findings and limits: People who partly responded at 0.1-3.0 mg/kg had some of the least clonal expansion seen. Clones of CD4+ and CD8+ blood T cells grew by week 6 at doses of 0.1 to 3.0 mg/kg.

Comment on this clone: Its cognate antigen is unknown.

The CDR3 runs 14 residues. Germline V lookup: CDR1 SNHLY, CDR2 FYNNEI. V was clipped by 3 bases and J by 3 bases, with 11 bases between them. Clones were read by immunoSEQ multiplex PCR, and TCRdb kept only the in-frame ones, dropping some. In the table there are tens of thousands of clones, about 84% of which are singletons. V usage is TRBV2 and J usage is TRBJ1-1; D is uncertain. The sample was CD4+ or CD8+ T cells sorted from blood, taken in a trial of the OX40 agonist ivuxolimab. The origin of this receptor is an adult with an advanced solid tumor such as melanoma, head and neck, liver or kidney cancer. CDR3 DNA sequence: TGTGCCAGCAGTGATCCGTGGGTGGACACTGAAGCTTTCTTT. Its translation: CASSDPWVDTEAFF.